This is a list of T cell receptor beta chains from one sample in a study of blood T cell repertoires in COVID-19. Sequencing used immunoSEQ multiplex PCR; TCRdb keeps in-frame clones, though not all of them. The repertoire has some 290,000 clones, 90% of them found once; the top ten carry 2.5% to 3.5%. Sequencing was performed on peripheral blood. Receptors originate from a young woman with COVID-19, enrolled during active disease. Each CDR3 is given with its conserved first and last residue. D genes are given only for firm matches. Clone size appears in some rows only: once, few, many, or a class for an expanded clone.

V gene,J gene,D gene,clone size,CDR3 DNA,CDR3 protein
TRBV6-5,TRBJ2-7,-,-,TGTGCCAGCAGGGCGGACAGAGTTTCCTACGAGCAGTACTTC,CASRADRVSYEQYF
TRBV12-1,TRBJ1-5,-,-,TGTGCCAGCAGCTTTGGTTGTGAAGGCAGGGGGCCCAATCAGCCCCAGCATTTT,CASSFGCEGRGPNQPQHF
TRBV19,TRBJ1-2,TRBD1,-,TGTGCCAGTAGTATCACAGGGGACGATGGCTACACCTTC,CASSITGDDGYTF
TRBV27,TRBJ2-2,-,-,TGTGCCAGCAGCTCCGGGTCTACCACCGGGGAGCTGTTTTTT,CASSSGSTTGELFF
TRBV19,TRBJ2-3,TRBD2,-,TGTGCCAGTAGTATCAAGTATGGTGGTCTAGCGGGAGTATTTAGCACAGATACGCAGTATTTT,CASSIKYGGLAGVFSTDTQYF
TRBV11-2,TRBJ1-1,-,-,TGTGCCAGCAGCTTAGGGCGTGGTGCAGGATCCATGAACACTGAAGCTTTCTTT,CASSLGRGAGSMNTEAFF
TRBV5-3,TRBJ1-2,TRBD1,-,TGTGCCAGAAGCTCCGGGACAGGTTACGGCTACACCTTC,CARSSGTGYGYTF
TRBV5-1,TRBJ2-5,TRBD2,once,TGCGCCAGCAGCTTGCCTAGCGGCCAAGAGACCCAGTACTTC,CASSLPSGQETQYF
TRBV28,TRBJ2-7,TRBD1,-,TGTGCCAGCAGCGGAACCCGGGACAGGGGTTTTTACGAGCAGTACTTC,CASSGTRDRGFYEQYF
TRBV19,TRBJ1-2,TRBD1,-,TGTGCCAGTAGTATCACCGTCACAGGGGGCGACTATGGCTACACCTTC,CASSITVTGGDYGYTF
TRBV7-8,TRBJ1-1,-,-,TGTGCCAGCGGTCGACAGAACACTGAAGCTTTCTTT,CASGRQNTEAFF
TRBV27,TRBJ2-7,-,once,TGCGCCAGCAGTCCAGGCTCGATGCAGTACTTC,CASSPGSMQYF
TRBV30,TRBJ2-3,-,-,TGTGCCTGGAGCCCCCCGACAGATACGCAGTATTTT,CAWSPPTDTQYF
TRBV7-9,TRBJ1-2,-,-,TGTGCCAGCAGCTTAGCGGGGGCAGCAGATGGCTACACCTTC,CASSLAGAADGYTF
TRBV30,TRBJ1-3,-,few,TGTGCCTGGAGTCCAGGGGCCGGCTCTGGAAACACCATATATTTT,CAWSPGAGSGNTIYF
TRBV6-5,TRBJ1-6,-,-,TGTGCCACCAGGAGCTCCTATAATTCACCCCTCCACTTT,CATRSSYNSPLHF
TRBV5-1,TRBJ1-1,-,-,TGCGCCAGCAGCTACGTGAACGGGAACACTGAAGCTTTCTTT,CASSYVNGNTEAFF
TRBV30,TRBJ2-7,-,-,TGTGCCTGGAGAGCCCACAGCTCCTACGAGCAGTACTTC,CAWRAHSSYEQYF
TRBV11-2,TRBJ2-3,TRBD2,-,TGTGCCAGCAGCTTAGAGATAGCGGGAGCGCCTAGCACAGATACGCAGTATTTT,CASSLEIAGAPSTDTQYF
TRBV18,TRBJ2-7,TRBD2,-,TGTGCCAGCTCACCTTGGAGGACTAGCGGGAGTGCCAAAGGGCTCTACGAGCAGTACTTC,CASSPWRTSGSAKGLYEQYF
TRBV19,TRBJ1-2,TRBD1,-,TGTGCCAGTAGAAGACAGGGAGCTATGCATGGCTACACCTTC,CASRRQGAMHGYTF
TRBV28,TRBJ2-7,TRBD1,-,TGTGCCAGCAGTGGACAGGGGGCGTGGGAGCAGTACTTC,CASSGQGAWEQYF
TRBV2,TRBJ1-3,TRBD1,once,TGTGCCAGCAGTGTCCCGGGACAGTCCTCTGGAAACACCATATATTTT,CASSVPGQSSGNTIYF
TRBV20-1,TRBJ2-1,-,-,TGCAGTGCTAGCTTGAATGAGCAGTTCTTC,CSASLNEQFF
TRBV30,TRBJ2-7,TRBD2,-,TGTGCCTGGAGCTTAGCGGGAGCGGGTTACGAGCAGTACTTC,CAWSLAGAGYEQYF
TRBV2,TRBJ2-5,TRBD2,-,TGTGCCAGCAGTGGACGCCCCGGGGGGAAGGAGACCCAGTACTTC,CASSGRPGGKETQYF
TRBV28,TRBJ2-2,-,-,TGTGCCAGCACCATTTACGGGAGAACCGGGGAGCTGTTTTTT,CASTIYGRTGELFF
TRBV12-3/TRBV12-4,TRBJ1-1,-,-,TGTGCCAGCAGTTTTGAGGGTGCCACTGAAGCTTTCTTT,CASSFEGATEAFF
TRBV5-1,TRBJ2-1,-,-,TGCGCCAGCAGCTTACAGAGCTACAATGAGCAGTTCTTC,CASSLQSYNEQFF
TRBV19,TRBJ2-3,TRBD2,-,TGTGCCAGTAGTATGCGGACTAGCGGGAGCACAGATACGCAGTATTTT,CASSMRTSGSTDTQYF
TRBV28,TRBJ2-7,TRBD1,-,TGTGCCAGCAGTATAACAGGGGGACCTGCCTACGAGCAGTACTTC,CASSITGGPAYEQYF
TRBV7-9,TRBJ2-5,TRBD2,-,TGTGCCAGCAGCCCGCTGGGACTAGGAGAAGAGACCCAGTACTTC,CASSPLGLGEETQYF
TRBV4-1,TRBJ2-7,-,-,TGCGCCAGCAGCCGCGAACAGGCCTTGAGCTACGAGCAGTACTTC,CASSREQALSYEQYF
TRBV30,TRBJ1-4,-,-,TGTGCCTGGTCGCCAGGGCTTAATGAAAAACTGTTTTTT,CAWSPGLNEKLFF
TRBV7-2,TRBJ2-6,-,-,TGTGCCAGCAGCTTAGGAGCGCGAATCTCTGGGGCCAACGTCCTGACTTTC,CASSLGARISGANVLTF
TRBV5-1,TRBJ1-2,TRBD1,-,TGCGCCAGCAGCTCCGGGACAGCGCCAGATGGCTACACCTTC,CASSSGTAPDGYTF
TRBV27,TRBJ2-7,-,-,TGTGCCAGCAGAAAAGACAGGAACCCCTACGAGCAGTACTTC,CASRKDRNPYEQYF
TRBV3-1/TRBV3-2,TRBJ1-2,-,-,TGTGCCAGCAGCCAAGAGGAGGGCAGCTATGGCTACACCTTC,CASSQEEGSYGYTF
TRBV20-1,TRBJ1-1,-,-,TGCAGTGCTAGTATGCGGCCGAACACTGAAGCTTTCTTT,CSASMRPNTEAFF
TRBV27,TRBJ1-6,TRBD1,-,TGTGCCAGCAGTCAACAGGGGTGGGATTCACCCCTCCACTTT,CASSQQGWDSPLHF
TRBV27,TRBJ2-2,TRBD2,-,TGTGCCAGCAGTTTCGGACTAGCGTCGAACACCGGGGAGCTGTTTTTT,CASSFGLASNTGELFF
TRBV20-1,TRBJ2-1,TRBD2,-,TGCAGTGCTAGTAGCCCGCGGGAGAGGGTTGAGCAGTTCTTC,CSASSPRERVEQFF
TRBV29-1,TRBJ1-1,TRBD1,-,TGCAGCGTTGAAGTCTCTACAGGGGCCGGGATGAACACTGAAGCTTTCTTT,CSVEVSTGAGMNTEAFF
TRBV7-2,TRBJ2-2,TRBD2,-,TGTGCCAGCAGCTTAGGGGGACTAGCGGGAGTTGCCACCGGGGAGCTGTTTTTT,CASSLGGLAGVATGELFF